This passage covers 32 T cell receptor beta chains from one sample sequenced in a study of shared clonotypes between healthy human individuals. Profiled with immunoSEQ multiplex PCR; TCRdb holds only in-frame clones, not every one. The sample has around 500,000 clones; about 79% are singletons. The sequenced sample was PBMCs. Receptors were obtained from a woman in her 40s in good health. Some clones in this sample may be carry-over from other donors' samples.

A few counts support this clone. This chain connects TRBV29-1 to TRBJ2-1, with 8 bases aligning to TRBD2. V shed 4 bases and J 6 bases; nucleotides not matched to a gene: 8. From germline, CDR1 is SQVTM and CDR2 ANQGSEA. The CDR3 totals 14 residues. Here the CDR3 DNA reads TGCAGCGTTGCCGGACTAGCCCCTTCCAATGAGCAGTTCTTC. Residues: CSVAGLAPSNEQFF.

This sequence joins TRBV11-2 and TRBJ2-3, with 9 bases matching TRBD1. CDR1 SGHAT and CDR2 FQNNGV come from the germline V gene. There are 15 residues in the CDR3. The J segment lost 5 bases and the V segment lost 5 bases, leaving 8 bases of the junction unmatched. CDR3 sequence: CASSARDRVVDTQYF. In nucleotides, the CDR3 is TGTGCCAGCAGCGCCCGGGACAGGGTGGTAGATACGCAGTATTTT.

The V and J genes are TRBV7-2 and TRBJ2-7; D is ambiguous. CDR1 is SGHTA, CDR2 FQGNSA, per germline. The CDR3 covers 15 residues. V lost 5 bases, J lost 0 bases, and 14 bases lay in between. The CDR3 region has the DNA TGTGCCAGCAGCCTCGGCTGGGGTAACTCCTACGAGCAGTACTTC. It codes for CASSLGWGNSYEQYF.

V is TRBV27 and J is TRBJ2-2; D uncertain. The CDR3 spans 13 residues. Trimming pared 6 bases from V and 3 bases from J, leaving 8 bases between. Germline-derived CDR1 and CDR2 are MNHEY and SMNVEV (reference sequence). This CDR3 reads CASSQDYTGELFF. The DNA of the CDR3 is TGTGCCAGCAGCCAGGATTACACCGGGGAGCTGTTTTTT.

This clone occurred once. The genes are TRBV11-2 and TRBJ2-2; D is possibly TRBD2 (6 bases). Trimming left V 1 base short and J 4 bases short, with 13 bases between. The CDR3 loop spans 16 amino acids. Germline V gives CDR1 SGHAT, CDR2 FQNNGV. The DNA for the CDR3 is TGTGCCAGCAGCTTAGCCGGGGGAGTGGGCACCGGGGAGCTGTTTTTT. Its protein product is CASSLAGGVGTGELFF.

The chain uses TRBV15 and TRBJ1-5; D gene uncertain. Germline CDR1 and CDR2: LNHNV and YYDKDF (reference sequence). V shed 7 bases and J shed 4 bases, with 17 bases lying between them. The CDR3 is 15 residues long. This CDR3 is CATTSGRVDNQPQHF. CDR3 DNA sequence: TGTGCCACCACGTCTGGGAGGGTCGATAATCAGCCCCAGCATTTT.

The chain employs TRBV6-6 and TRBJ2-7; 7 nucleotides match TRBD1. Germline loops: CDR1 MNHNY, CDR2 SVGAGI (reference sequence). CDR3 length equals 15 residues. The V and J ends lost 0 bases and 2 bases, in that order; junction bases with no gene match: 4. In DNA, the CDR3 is TGTGCCAGCAGTTACTCCAAGGGGGCTACCTACGAGCAGTACTTC. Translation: CASSYSKGATYEQYF.

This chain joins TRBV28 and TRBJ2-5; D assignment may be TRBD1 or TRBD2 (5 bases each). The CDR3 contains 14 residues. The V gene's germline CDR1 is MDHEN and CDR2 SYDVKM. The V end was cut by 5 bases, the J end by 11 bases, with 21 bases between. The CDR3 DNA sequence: TGTGCCAGCAGTAAGGGGCTGGGGAGTCGAAATCAGTACTTC. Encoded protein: CASSKGLGSRNQYF. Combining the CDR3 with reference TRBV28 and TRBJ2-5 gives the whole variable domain DVKVTQSSRYLVKRTGEKVFLECVQDMDHENMFWYRQDPGLGLRLIYFSYDVKMKEKGDIPEGYSVSREKKERFSLILESASTNQTSMYLCASSKGLGSRNQYFGPGTRLLVL.

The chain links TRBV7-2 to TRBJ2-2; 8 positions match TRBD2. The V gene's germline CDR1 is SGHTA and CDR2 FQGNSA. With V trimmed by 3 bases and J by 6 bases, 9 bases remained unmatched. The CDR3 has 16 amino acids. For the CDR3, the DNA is TGTGCCAGCAGCTTGGCGGGGACTAGTGGATCCGGGGAGCTGTTTTTT. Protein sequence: CASSLAGTSGSGELFF.

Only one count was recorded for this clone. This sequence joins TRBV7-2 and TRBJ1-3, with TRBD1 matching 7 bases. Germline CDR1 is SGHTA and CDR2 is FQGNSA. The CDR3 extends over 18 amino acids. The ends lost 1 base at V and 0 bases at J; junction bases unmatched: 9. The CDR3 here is CASSLEAGGGLSGNTIYF. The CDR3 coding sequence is TGTGCCAGCAGCTTAGAGGCAGGGGGAGGACTCTCTGGAAACACCATATATTTT.

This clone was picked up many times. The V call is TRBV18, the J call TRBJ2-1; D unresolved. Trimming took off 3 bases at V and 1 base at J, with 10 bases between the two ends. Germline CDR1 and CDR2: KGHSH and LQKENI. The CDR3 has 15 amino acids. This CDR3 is CASSPPAKSYNEQFF. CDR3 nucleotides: TGTGCCAGCTCACCTCCAGCCAAATCCTACAATGAGCAGTTCTTC. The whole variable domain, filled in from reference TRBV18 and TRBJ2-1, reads NAGVMQNPRHLVRRRGQEARLRCSPMKGHSHVYWYRQLPEEGLKFMVYLQKENIIDESGMPKERFSAEFPKEGPSILRIQQVVRGDSAAYFCASSPPAKSYNEQFFGPGTRLTVL.

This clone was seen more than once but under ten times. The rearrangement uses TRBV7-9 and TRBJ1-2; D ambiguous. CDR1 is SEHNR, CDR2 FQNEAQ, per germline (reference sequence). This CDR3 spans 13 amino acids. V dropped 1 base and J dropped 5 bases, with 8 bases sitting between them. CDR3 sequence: CASSLDGPYGYTF. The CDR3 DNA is TGTGCCAGCAGCTTAGATGGTCCTTATGGCTACACCTTC.

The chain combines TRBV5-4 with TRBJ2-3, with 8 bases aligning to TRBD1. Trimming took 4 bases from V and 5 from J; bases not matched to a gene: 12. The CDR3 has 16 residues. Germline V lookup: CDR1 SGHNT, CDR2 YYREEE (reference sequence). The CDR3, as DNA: TGTGCCAGCAGCGCCACTTCAGGGGGCGCGGGAGATACGCAGTATTTT. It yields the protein CASSATSGGAGDTQYF.

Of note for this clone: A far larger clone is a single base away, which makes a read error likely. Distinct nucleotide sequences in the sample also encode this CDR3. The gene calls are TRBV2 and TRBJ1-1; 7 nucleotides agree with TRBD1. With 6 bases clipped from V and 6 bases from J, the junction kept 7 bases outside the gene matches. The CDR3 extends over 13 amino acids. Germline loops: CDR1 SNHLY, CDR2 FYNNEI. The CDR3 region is CASRRQGAPEAFF. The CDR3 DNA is TGTGCCAGCAGAAGACAGGGTGCGCCTGAAGCTTTCTTT.

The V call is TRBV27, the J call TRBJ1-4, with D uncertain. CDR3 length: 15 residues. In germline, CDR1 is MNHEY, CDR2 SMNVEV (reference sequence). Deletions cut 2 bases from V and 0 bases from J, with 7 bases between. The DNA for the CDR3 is TGTGCCAGCAGTTTACGGAGGGCAACTAATGAAAAACTGTTTTTT. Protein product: CASSLRRATNEKLFF.

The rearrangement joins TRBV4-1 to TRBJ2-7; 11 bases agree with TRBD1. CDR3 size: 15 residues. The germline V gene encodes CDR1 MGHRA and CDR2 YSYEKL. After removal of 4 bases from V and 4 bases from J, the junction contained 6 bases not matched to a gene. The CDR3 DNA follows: TGCGCCAGCAGCCGCGGACAGGGGGCCCCTTACGAGCAGTACTTC. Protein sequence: CASSRGQGAPYEQYF.

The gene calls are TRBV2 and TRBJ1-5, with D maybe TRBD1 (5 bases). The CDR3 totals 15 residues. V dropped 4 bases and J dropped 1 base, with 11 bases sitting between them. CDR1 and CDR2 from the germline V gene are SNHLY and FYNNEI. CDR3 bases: TGTGCCAGCAGTGTCTGGGGACGGAGCAATCAGCCCCAGCATTTT. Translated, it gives CASSVWGRSNQPQHF.

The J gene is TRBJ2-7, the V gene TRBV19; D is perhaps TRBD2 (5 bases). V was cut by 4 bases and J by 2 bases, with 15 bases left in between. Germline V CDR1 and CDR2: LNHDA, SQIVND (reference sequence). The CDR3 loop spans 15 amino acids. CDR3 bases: TGTGCCAGTAGTAAGACTACAAACCTCGCCTACGAGCAGTACTTC. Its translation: CASSKTTNLAYEQYF.

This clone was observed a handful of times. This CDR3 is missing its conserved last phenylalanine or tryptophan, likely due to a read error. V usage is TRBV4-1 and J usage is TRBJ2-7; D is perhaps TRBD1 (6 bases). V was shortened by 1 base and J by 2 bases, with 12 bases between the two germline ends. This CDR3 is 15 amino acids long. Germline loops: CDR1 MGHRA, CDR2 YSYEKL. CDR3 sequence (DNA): TGCGCCAGCAGCCAAGGACAGGAGTTCCCCTACGAGCAGTACTTA. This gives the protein CASSQGQEFPYEQYL.

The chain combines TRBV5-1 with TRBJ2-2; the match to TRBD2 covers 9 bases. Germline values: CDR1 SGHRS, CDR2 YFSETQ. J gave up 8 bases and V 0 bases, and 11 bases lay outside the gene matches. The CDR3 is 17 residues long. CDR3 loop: CASSLAGTSRGEGELFF. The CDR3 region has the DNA TGCGCCAGCAGCTTGGCTGGGACTAGCCGCGGAGAGGGGGAGCTGTTTTTT. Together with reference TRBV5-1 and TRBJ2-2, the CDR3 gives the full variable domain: KAGVTQTPRYLIKTRGQQVTLSCSPISGHRSVSWYQQTPGQGLQFLFEYFSETQRNKGNFPGRFSGRQFSNSRSEMNVSTLELGDSALYLCASSLAGTSRGEGELFFGEGSRLTVL.

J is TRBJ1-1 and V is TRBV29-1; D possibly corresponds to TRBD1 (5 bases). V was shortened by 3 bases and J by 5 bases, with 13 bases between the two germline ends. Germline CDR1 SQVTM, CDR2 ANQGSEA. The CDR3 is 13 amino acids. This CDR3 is CSVDVGGRTEAFF. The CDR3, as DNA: TGCAGCGTTGATGTTGGGGGACGGACTGAAGCTTTCTTT.

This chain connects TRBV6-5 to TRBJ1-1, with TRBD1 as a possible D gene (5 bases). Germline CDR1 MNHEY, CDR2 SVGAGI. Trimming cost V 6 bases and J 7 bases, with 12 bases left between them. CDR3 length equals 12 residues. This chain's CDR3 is CASSPGGGEAFF. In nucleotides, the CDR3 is TGTGCCAGCAGCCCCGGGGGGGGTGAAGCTTTCTTT.

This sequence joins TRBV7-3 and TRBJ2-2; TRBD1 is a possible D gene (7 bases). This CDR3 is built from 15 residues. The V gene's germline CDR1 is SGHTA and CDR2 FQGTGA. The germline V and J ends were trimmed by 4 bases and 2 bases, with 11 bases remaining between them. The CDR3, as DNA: TGTGCCAGCAGCTCAGGGGGAGGAAACACCGGGGAGCTGTTTTTT. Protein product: CASSSGGGNTGELFF.

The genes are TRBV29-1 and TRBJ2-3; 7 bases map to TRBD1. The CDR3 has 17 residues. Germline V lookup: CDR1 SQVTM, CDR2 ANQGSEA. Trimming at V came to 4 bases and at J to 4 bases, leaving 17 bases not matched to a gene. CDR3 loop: CSVATPKEAQGADTQYF. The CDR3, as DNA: TGCAGCGTTGCTACCCCGAAGGAAGCCCAGGGGGCAGATACGCAGTATTTT.

The CDR3 region is CASSFAGDSGNTIYF. DNA of the CDR3: TGCGCCAGCAGCTTCGCAGGAGACTCTGGAAACACCATATATTTT. The V call is TRBV5-1, the J call TRBJ1-3; no definite D call. The CDR3 extends over 15 amino acids. Between the trimmed V and J ends, which lost 2 bases and 0 bases, there was a span of 9 bases. CDR1 SGHRS and CDR2 YFSETQ come from the germline V gene.

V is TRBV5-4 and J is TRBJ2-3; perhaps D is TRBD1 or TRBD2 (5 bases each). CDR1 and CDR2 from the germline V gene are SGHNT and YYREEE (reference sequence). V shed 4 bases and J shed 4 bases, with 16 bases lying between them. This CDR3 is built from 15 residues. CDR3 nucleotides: TGTGCCAGCAGCGGGGACCGGGGTAGGGCAGATACGCAGTATTTT. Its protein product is CASSGDRGRADTQYF.

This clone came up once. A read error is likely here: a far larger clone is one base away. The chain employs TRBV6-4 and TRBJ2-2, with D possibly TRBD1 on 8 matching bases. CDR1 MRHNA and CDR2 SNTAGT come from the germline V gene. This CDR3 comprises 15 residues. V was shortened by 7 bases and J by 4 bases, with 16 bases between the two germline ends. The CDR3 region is CASTRTGGGTGELFF. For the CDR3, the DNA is TGTGCCAGCACCCGCACAGGGGGGGGCACCGGGGAGCTGTTTTTT.

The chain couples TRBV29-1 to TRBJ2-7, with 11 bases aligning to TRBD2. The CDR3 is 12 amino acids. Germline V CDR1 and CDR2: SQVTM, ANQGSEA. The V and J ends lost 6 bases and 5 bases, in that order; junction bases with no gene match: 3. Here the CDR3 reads CSVSSGRDEQYF. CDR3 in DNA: TGCAGCGTAAGTAGCGGGAGGGACGAGCAGTACTTC.

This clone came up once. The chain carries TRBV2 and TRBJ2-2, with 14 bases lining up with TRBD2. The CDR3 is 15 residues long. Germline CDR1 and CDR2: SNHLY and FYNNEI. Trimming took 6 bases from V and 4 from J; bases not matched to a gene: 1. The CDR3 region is CASRGTSGSTGELFF. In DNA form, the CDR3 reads TGTGCCAGCAGGGGGACTAGCGGGAGCACCGGGGAGCTGTTTTTT.

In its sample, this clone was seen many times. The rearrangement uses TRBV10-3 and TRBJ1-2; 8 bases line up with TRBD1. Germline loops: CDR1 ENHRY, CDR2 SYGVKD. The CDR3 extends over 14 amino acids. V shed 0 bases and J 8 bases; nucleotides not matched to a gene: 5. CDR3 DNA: TGTGCCATCAGTGAGTCGCAGGGGGCTGGAGGCTACACCTTC. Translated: CAISESQGAGGYTF.

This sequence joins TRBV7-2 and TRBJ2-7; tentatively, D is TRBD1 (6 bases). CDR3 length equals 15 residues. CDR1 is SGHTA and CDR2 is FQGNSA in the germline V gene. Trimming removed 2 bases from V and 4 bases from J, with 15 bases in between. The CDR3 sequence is CASSLRGLRGYEQYF. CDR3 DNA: TGTGCCAGCAGCTTACGAGGGCTCAGGGGTTACGAGCAGTACTTC.

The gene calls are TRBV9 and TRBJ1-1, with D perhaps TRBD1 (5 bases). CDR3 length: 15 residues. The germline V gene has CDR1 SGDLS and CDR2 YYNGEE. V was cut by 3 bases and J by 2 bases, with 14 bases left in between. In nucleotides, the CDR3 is TGTGCCAGCAGCGCTCGGGACCACCGAAACACTGAAGCTTTCTTT. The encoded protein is CASSARDHRNTEAFF.